This T cell receptor beta chain was identified during a study of sequential checkpoint blockade in melanoma. The wider study: After both sequences, patients received maintenance nivolumab.

Germline values: CDR1 LNHDA, CDR2 SQIVND (reference sequence). The CDR3 covers 12 residues. V was trimmed by 4 bases and J by 1 base, leaving 4 bases between them. Profiled with immunoSEQ multiplex PCR; TCRdb holds only in-frame clones, not every one. The sample contains fewer than 30,000 clones, 83% of which appear only once. Indicated treatment: randomized to nivolumab then ipilimumab (arm A) or the reverse (arm B). DNA-damaging chemotherapy had not been given to any patient beforehand. Sorted cells were live CD3+CD8+, lacking CD19 and CD56, from PBMCs. The receptor was derived from a human donor with melanoma. V usage is TRBV19 and J usage is TRBJ1-1; no firm D call. This material consisted of CD8+ T cells sorted from blood (inferred from file names), taken from a patient given nivolumab and ipilimumab in sequence. The CDR3 is CASSTGNTEAFF. CDR3 coding DNA: TGTGCCAGTAGTACCGGGAACACTGAAGCTTTCTTT.